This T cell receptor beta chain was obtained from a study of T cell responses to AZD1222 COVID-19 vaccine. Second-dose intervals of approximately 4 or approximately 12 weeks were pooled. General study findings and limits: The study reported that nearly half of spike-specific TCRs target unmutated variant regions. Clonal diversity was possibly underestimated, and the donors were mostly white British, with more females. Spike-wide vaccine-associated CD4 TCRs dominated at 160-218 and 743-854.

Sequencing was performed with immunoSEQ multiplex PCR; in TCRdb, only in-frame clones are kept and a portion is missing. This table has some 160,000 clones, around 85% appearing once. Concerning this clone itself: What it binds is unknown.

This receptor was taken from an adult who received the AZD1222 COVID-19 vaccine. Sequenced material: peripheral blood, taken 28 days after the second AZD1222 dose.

The CDR3 spells CASSHQLQGGYGYTF. The DNA of the CDR3 is TGCGCCAGCAGCCATCAATTGCAGGGTGGCTATGGCTACACCTTC. J is TRBJ1-2 and V is TRBV4-1, with D maybe TRBD1 (5 bases). V was trimmed by 3 bases and J by 4 bases, leaving 15 bases between them. The CDR3 contains 15 residues. CDR1 and CDR2 (germline): MGHRA, YSYEKL.